One and the same sample provided the 8 T cell receptor beta chains below, sequenced in a study of shared clonotypes between healthy human individuals. Measured with immunoSEQ multiplex PCR; TCRdb has only the in-frame clones, and not every one. Found here are roughly 200,000 clones, about 68% of them singletons; the top ten hold less than 11%. The source material was memory CD4+ T cells sorted from blood. The subset was: CD45RA-negative fraction. Every receptor here comes from a man aged 25 to 40 in good health.

The gene calls are TRBV7-9 and TRBJ2-3, with 7 nucleotides matching TRBD2. The V gene's germline CDR1 is SEHNR and CDR2 FQNEAQ (reference sequence). The CDR3 loop spans 19 amino acids. The V gene end was trimmed by 2 bases and the J gene end by 3 bases; junction bases not matched to a gene: 17. The CDR3 reads CASSLLPSLGTGRTDTQYF. The CDR3 nucleotides are TGTGCCAGCAGCTTATTACCTTCTCTGGGGACCGGGAGGACAGATACGCAGTATTTT.

V and J are TRBV6-6 and TRBJ1-2, with 8 bases identical to TRBD1. Looked up from germline, CDR1 is MNHNY and CDR2 is SVGAGI (reference sequence). The CDR3 consists of 14 residues. V was clipped by 0 bases and J by 7 bases; unmatched bases: 4. The CDR3, as DNA: TGTGCCAGCAGTTACTCGGGACAGGAGGTTGGCTACACCTTC. Translating gives CASSYSGQEVGYTF.

The genes are TRBV18 and TRBJ1-4; no definite D call. The germline V and J ends were trimmed by 3 bases and 4 bases, with 12 bases remaining between them. The CDR3 consists of 15 residues. Per the germline V gene, CDR1 is KGHSH and CDR2 is LQKENI. CDR3 sequence: CASSPFGMSNEKLFF. For the CDR3, the DNA is TGTGCCAGCTCACCCTTTGGGATGAGTAATGAAAAACTGTTTTTT.

This clone occurred once. A junction boundary mismatches the germline segment, possibly from a read error. This chain links TRBV4-2 with TRBJ2-3; 7 bases align to TRBD2. Germline CDR1 LGHNA, CDR2 YNFKEQ. The CDR3 is 15 residues long. CDR3 region: CASNQLRGSADTQYF. The CDR3 bases are TGTGCCAGCAACCAACTACGCGGGAGTGCAGATACGCAGTATTTT.

This chain uses TRBV28 with TRBJ1-5; D call uncertain. CDR1 is MDHEN, CDR2 SYDVKM, per germline. With 3 bases removed from V and 0 bases from J, the gap between germline ends came to 9 bases. This CDR3 has 15 residues. The CDR3 nucleotides are TGTGCCAGCAGTTTGGGCTTTTATAGCAATCAGCCCCAGCATTTT. Translation gives CASSLGFYSNQPQHF.

The rearrangement joins TRBV7-8 to TRBJ2-7; 10 bases align to TRBD2. CDR1 and CDR2 from the germline V gene are SGHVS and FQNEAQ. The CDR3 loop spans 16 amino acids. The ends lost 5 bases at V and 3 bases at J; junction bases unmatched: 10. CDR3 in DNA: TGTGCCAGCAGCGTATCAGCACTAGCGGGATACTACGAGCAGTACTTC. It codes for CASSVSALAGYYEQYF.

The rearrangement uses TRBV5-1 and TRBJ2-5; maybe TRBD1 (6 bases). The germline gives CDR1 SGHRS, CDR2 YFSETQ. This CDR3 comprises 14 residues. Trimming took off 4 bases at V and 3 bases at J, with 13 bases between the two ends. CDR3 residues: CASSRFSGEETQYF. CDR3 DNA sequence: TGCGCCAGCAGCAGGTTTTCAGGGGAAGAGACCCAGTACTTC.

V gene TRBV30 combines with J gene TRBJ2-2, with 7 bases matching TRBD1. Germline lookup yields CDR1 GTSNPN and CDR2 SVGIG (reference sequence). V lost 2 bases, J lost 5 bases, and 8 bases stayed unmatched. The CDR3 sequence is 15 residues long. This CDR3 is CAWSQEAGGTGELFF. The CDR3 region has the DNA TGTGCCTGGAGTCAGGAGGCAGGGGGAACCGGGGAGCTGTTTTTT.